The 18 T cell receptor beta chains below were found in one sample sequenced in a study of T-cell reconstitution after alpha-beta-depleted transplantation in children. TCRbeta library preparation incorporated unique molecular identifiers. TCRdb redid the calling of the PCR reads with MiXCR, one entry per CDR3 protein. The data show around 400,000 distinct CDR3 sequences, roughly 11% seen once. Sample: PBMCs from the stem cell graft donor, taken from the stem cell graft. These receptors all stem from a human donor who donated a stem cell graft to a child with acute myeloid leukemia.

On this clonotype itself: A much larger clone lies one base from this, so it may be a read error. The chain employs TRBV10-3 and TRBJ1-6; perhaps TRBD1 as D (6 bases). This CDR3 is built from 14 residues. CDR1 and CDR2 (germline): ENHRY, SYGVKD. This CDR3 is CAIGGAGDNSPIHF. The CDR3 DNA is TGTGCCATCGGGGGGGCAGGGGATAATTCACCCATCCACTTT.

This rearrangement joins TRBV28 to TRBJ1-5; D remains unclear. The CDR3 is 15 residues long. The V and J ends lost 6 bases and 10 bases respectively, with 22 bases between them. Per the germline V gene, CDR1 is MDHEN and CDR2 is SYDVKM. The CDR3 DNA is TGTGCCAGCAGCTCGAGTGGATATGATTTTCCCCCCCAGCATTTT. Translated: CASSSSGYDFPPQHF.

This clonotype was recorded a few times. This sequence joins TRBV5-5 and TRBJ1-5, with 7 nucleotides matching TRBD1. Trimming cost V 4 bases and J 2 bases; bases outside gene matches: 3. Germline V gives CDR1 SGHKS, CDR2 YYEKEE (reference sequence). The CDR3 runs 14 residues. CDR3 residues: CASSHTGGNQPQHF. As DNA, the CDR3 is TGTGCCAGCAGCCATACAGGGGGCAATCAGCCCCAGCATTTT.

This clonotype has a handful of counts. The chain combines TRBV4-3 with TRBJ2-1; TRBD2 matches at 9 bases. This CDR3 is built from 17 residues. Trimming took 0 bases from V and 9 from J; bases not matched to a gene: 12. CDR1 and CDR2 (germline): LGHNA, YSLEER. The CDR3 coding sequence is TGCGCCAGCAGCCAAGACACAGGGGCGGGAGGGTATCTTGAGCAGTTCTTC. Translation: CASSQDTGAGGYLEQFF.

A few counts support this clonotype. The V and J genes are TRBV7-8 and TRBJ2-6; 7 nucleotides align to TRBD1. Per the germline V gene, CDR1 is SGHVS and CDR2 is FQNEAQ. With V trimmed by 5 bases and J by 0 bases, 7 bases remained unmatched. The CDR3 extends over 17 amino acids. The CDR3 here is CASSSTRDSSGANVLTF. Here the CDR3 DNA reads TGTGCCAGCAGCAGTACCCGGGACAGCTCTGGGGCCAACGTCCTGACTTTC.

The table lists this clonotype with many counts. The chain has TRBV5-1 and TRBJ1-3; 7 bases are a match to TRBD1. The CDR3 has 14 amino acids. Trimming took 4 bases from V and 2 from J; bases not matched to a gene: 3. Germline loops: CDR1 SGHRS, CDR2 YFSETQ. The DNA for the CDR3 is TGCGCCAGCAGCGCAGGACAGGCTGGAAACACCATATATTTT. Amino acid sequence: CASSAGQAGNTIYF. The variable domain in full, with the rest retrieved from reference TRBV5-1 and TRBJ1-3, is KAGVTQTPRYLIKTRGQQVTLSCSPISGHRSVSWYQQTPGQGLQFLFEYFSETQRNKGNFPGRFSGRQFSNSRSEMNVSTLELGDSALYLCASSAGQAGNTIYFGEGSWLTVV.

Written as DNA, the CDR3 is TGCGCCAGCAGCTTGGGCCCTAGCGGGAGTTATGAGCAGTTCTTC. Its translation: CASSLGPSGSYEQFF. V gene TRBV5-1 combines with J gene TRBJ2-1; 10 nucleotides align to TRBD2. In germline, CDR1 is SGHRS, CDR2 YFSETQ. V lost 0 bases and J lost 8; bases outside the gene matches: 5. The CDR3 is 15 residues long.

The gene calls are TRBV9 and TRBJ2-5, with TRBD1 matching 7 bases. V was clipped by 0 bases and J by 4 bases; unmatched bases: 6. Looked up from germline, CDR1 is SGDLS and CDR2 is YYNGEE. The CDR3 extends over 15 amino acids. The CDR3 spells CASSVDGTERETQYF. The CDR3 coding sequence is TGTGCCAGCAGCGTAGATGGGACAGAGCGAGAGACCCAGTACTTC.

The chain couples TRBV27 to TRBJ2-3, with 7 bases matching TRBD2. The junction had 13 bases not matched to a gene; V was cut back by 5 bases and J by 8 bases. This CDR3 region has 15 residues. CDR1 and CDR2 from the germline V gene are MNHEY and SMNVEV (reference sequence). CDR3 region: CASSLTGGTDSTQYF. The CDR3 bases are TGTGCCAGCAGTCTAACGGGGGGAACAGATAGTACGCAGTATTTT.

This chain links TRBV4-1 with TRBJ1-2, with D unclear. Germline V gives CDR1 MGHRA, CDR2 YSYEKL. V was shortened by 4 bases and J by 8 bases, with 14 bases between the two germline ends. CDR3 length: 13 amino acids. CDR3 in DNA: TGCGCCAGCAGCCTAAGCGATATAAACGGCTACACCTTC. Protein sequence: CASSLSDINGYTF.

As concerns this clonotype: This may be a read error, as it is one base from a much larger clone. The V and J genes are TRBV29-1 and TRBJ2-3, with D maybe TRBD1 (5 bases). V lost 4 bases and J lost 4, with 15 bases in between. The CDR3 runs to 14 residues. Germline CDR1 is SQVTM and CDR2 is ANQGSEA. In nucleotides, the CDR3 is TGCAGCGTTGTGTCCAGGGTGGGTGCAGATACGCAGTATTTT. Protein: CSVVSRVGADTQYF.

This clonotype was found many times. The chain employs TRBV10-3 and TRBJ2-7, with no clear D. The CDR3 loop spans 14 amino acids. Trimming removed 3 bases at V and 0 bases at J, with 9 bases between. Germline V gene lookup returns CDR1 ENHRY and CDR2 SYGVKD. The CDR3 region has the DNA TGTGCCATCAGTGACGACGGAAGCTCCTACGAGCAGTACTTC. Its protein product is CAISDDGSSYEQYF.

The V gene is TRBV4-1, the J gene TRBJ2-2; 13 nucleotides align to TRBD2. V trimming: 4 bases; J trimming: 0 bases; junction bases outside the gene matches: 11. The CDR3 covers 20 residues. CDR1 is MGHRA and CDR2 is YSYEKL in the germline V gene. The CDR3 loop is CASSLLPGLAGAPNTGELFF. The DNA of the CDR3 is TGCGCCAGCAGCCTATTACCAGGACTAGCGGGGGCCCCGAACACCGGGGAGCTGTTTTTT.

The table lists this clonotype with a few counts. The CDR3 loop is CASSQDFLAGYNEQFF. The CDR3 region has the DNA TGTGCCAGCAGCCAAGATTTCCTAGCGGGCTACAATGAGCAGTTCTTC. The rearrangement joins TRBV4-2 to TRBJ2-1; TRBD2 matches 8 bases. V gave up 0 bases and J gave up 3 bases; unmatched junction bases: 4. Germline values: CDR1 LGHNA, CDR2 YNFKEQ. The CDR3 totals 16 residues.

This clonotype appeared many times. The V call is TRBV29-1, the J call TRBJ2-2, with 8 bases identical to TRBD1. This CDR3 comprises 14 residues. Germline assignment: CDR1 SQVTM and CDR2 ANQGSEA. Germline trimming cut 4 bases from V and 4 bases from J; bases unmatched to any gene: 5. The CDR3 here is CSVAPRGPTGELFF. The CDR3, as DNA: TGCAGCGTTGCCCCCAGGGGGCCCACCGGGGAGCTGTTTTTT.

The chain links TRBV6-5 to TRBJ2-7; D is possibly TRBD1 (6 bases). In germline, CDR1 is MNHEY, CDR2 SVGAGI. This CDR3 is 14 amino acids long. Trimming cost V 4 bases and J 1 base, with 11 bases left between them. CDR3 region: CASSSGHSSYEQYF. CDR3 nucleotide sequence: TGTGCCAGCAGTTCGGGACATTCTTCCTACGAGCAGTACTTC.

The chain combines TRBV2 with TRBJ2-7, with 9 bases aligning to TRBD2. From germline, CDR1 is SNHLY and CDR2 FYNNEI. Trimming at V came to 3 bases and at J to 1 base, leaving 7 bases not matched to a gene. CDR3 length equals 16 residues. The CDR3, as DNA: TGTGCCAGCAGTGAGGCTAGCGGGATTCTTTCCTACGAGCAGTACTTC. Its translation is CASSEASGILSYEQYF.

This clonotype has a handful of counts. This chain joins TRBV3-1 and TRBJ1-2; D is possibly TRBD1 (6 bases). The CDR3 runs 17 residues. Germline CDR1 reads LGHDT; CDR2 reads YNNKEL (reference sequence). V was shortened by 1 base and J by 5 bases, with 20 bases between the two germline ends. DNA of the CDR3: TGTGCCAGCAGCCAAGCGGGGGGGCTACCAGGATCTTATGGCTACACCTTC. This encodes CASSQAGGLPGSYGYTF.